This note documents a single T cell receptor beta chain sequence. Investigators performed immunoSEQ version v3.0 at survey level. TCRdb's copy holds only in-frame clones and misses some; the assay was immunoSEQ multiplex PCR. The data hold 25,000 to 35,000 clones, with around 84% observed a single time. This record belongs to a study of long-term antiretroviral therapy in people with HIV. This CDR3 has 15 amino acids. The V end was cut by 2 bases, the J end by 4 bases, with 12 bases between. Germline V gives CDR1 SEHNR, CDR2 FQNEAQ (reference sequence). The J gene is TRBJ1-5, the V gene TRBV7-9; TRBD1 is a possible D gene (5 bases). The sequencing here drew on unsorted PBMCs, taken 0.8 years after starting antiretroviral therapy. The clonotype comes from a woman in her 30s with HIV. CDR3 amino acids: CASSLWDGINQPQHF. In nucleotides, the CDR3 is TGTGCCAGCAGCTTATGGGACGGAATTAATCAGCCCCAGCATTTT.